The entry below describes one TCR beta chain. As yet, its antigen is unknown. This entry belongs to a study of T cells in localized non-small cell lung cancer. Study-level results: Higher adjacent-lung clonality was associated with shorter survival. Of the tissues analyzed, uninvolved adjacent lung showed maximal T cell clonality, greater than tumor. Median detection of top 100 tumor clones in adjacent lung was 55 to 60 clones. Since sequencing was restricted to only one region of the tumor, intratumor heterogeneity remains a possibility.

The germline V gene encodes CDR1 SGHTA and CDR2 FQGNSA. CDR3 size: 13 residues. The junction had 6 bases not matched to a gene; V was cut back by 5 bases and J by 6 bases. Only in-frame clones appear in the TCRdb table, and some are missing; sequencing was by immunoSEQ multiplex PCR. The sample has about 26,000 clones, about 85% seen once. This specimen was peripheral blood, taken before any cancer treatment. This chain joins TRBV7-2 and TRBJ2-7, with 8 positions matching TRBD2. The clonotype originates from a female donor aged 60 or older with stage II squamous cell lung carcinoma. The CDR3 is CASSRSGTGEQYF. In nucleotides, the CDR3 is TGTGCCAGCAGCCGTAGCGGGACGGGCGAGCAGTACTTC. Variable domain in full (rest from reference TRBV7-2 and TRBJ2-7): GAGVSQSPSNKVTEKGKDVELRCDPISGHTALYWYRQSLGQGLEFLIYFQGNSAPDKSGLPSDRFSAERTGGSVSTLTIQRTQQEDSAVYLCASSRSGTGEQYFGPGTRLTVT.